These T cell receptor beta chains were read from a single sample in a study of Graves' ophthalmopathy and Graves' hyperthyroidism. TCRdb redid the calling of the multiplex PCR reads with MiXCR, one entry per CDR3 protein. The table lists 170,000 or so distinct CDR3 sequences, less than 45% of them singletons. The sequencing sample was made of peripheral blood. These receptors were collected from a woman in her forties with Graves' ophthalmopathy. Both conserved end residues are part of each CDR3. Fields, in order: V gene, J gene, D gene, clone size, CDR3 DNA, CDR3 protein. The D gene is left open where the match is weak. A row's size may be missing; if present it is once, few, many or a size class.

TRBV6-1	TRBJ1-2	-	-	TGTGCCAGCAGTGACCAAGGGGGGCGCTTGGATGGCTACACCTTC	CASSDQGGRLDGYTF
TRBV28	TRBJ1-5	-	-	TGTGCCAGCAGTTTATCCCCAGGCTTCAATCAGCCCCAGCATTTT	CASSLSPGFNQPQHF
TRBV28	TRBJ1-1	TRBD1	few	TGTGCCAGCAGCACCCCCGGGACAGGGATGAACACTGAAGCTTTCTTT	CASSTPGTGMNTEAFF
TRBV10-3	TRBJ2-7	-	many	TGTGCCATCAGTGGGGACGGGGTCGAGCAGTACTTC	CAISGDGVEQYF
TRBV12-3/TRBV12-4	TRBJ2-7	TRBD2	many	TGTGCCAGCAGTTTCTCGGGGGGTAGTGACGAGCAGTACTTC	CASSFSGGSDEQYF
TRBV28	TRBJ2-2	-	-	TGTGCCAGCAGTTTCCCCGCCCAGTCCGCGAACACCGGGGAGCTGTTTTTT	CASSFPAQSANTGELFF
TRBV6-1	TRBJ1-1	TRBD1	-	TGTGCCAGCGGACCTCAGGGGGCTGGCGCTGAAGCTTTCTTT	CASGPQGAGAEAFF
TRBV12-3/TRBV12-4	TRBJ2-5	TRBD2	-	TGTGCCAGCACCCAGCGTAGCGGGAGGGAAGAGACCCAGTACTTC	CASTQRSGREETQYF
TRBV7-9	TRBJ1-1	-	many	TGTGCCAGCAGCTTCTCTCAGGGGAACACTGAAGCTTTCTTT	CASSFSQGNTEAFF
TRBV30	TRBJ2-7	-	-	TGTGCCTGGAGTCCTCTCCAGGGGCCCTACGAGCAGTACTTC	CAWSPLQGPYEQYF
TRBV20-1	TRBJ2-7	TRBD2	once	TGCAGTGCTAGAGATATAGTTGGCGGGAGTACAGACCACGAGCAGTACTTC	CSARDIVGGSTDHEQYF
TRBV30	TRBJ1-1	-	many	TGTGCCTGGAGCCATTGGGGTCAGGCTATGAACACTGAAGCTTTCTTT	CAWSHWGQAMNTEAFF
TRBV6-5	TRBJ2-7	-	many	TGTGCCAGCAGCCACCCGACAGTTCACGAGCAGTACTTC	CASSHPTVHEQYF
TRBV12-3/TRBV12-4	TRBJ2-7	-	many	TGTGCCAGCAAGGGGTTGGGGCGTTGGGAGCAGTACTTC	CASKGLGRWEQYF
TRBV20-1	TRBJ2-5	TRBD2	-	TGCAGTGCTAGGCTAGCGGGAGTAGTGACCCAGTACTTC	CSARLAGVVTQYF
TRBV7-2	TRBJ2-2	-	many	TGTGCCAGCAGCTTGTCCCCGCGGGAGCTGTTTTTT	CASSLSPRELFF
TRBV15	TRBJ2-7	TRBD2	-	TGTGCCACCAGCAGTCGTGGTCCTAGCGGCTACGAGCAGTACTTC	CATSSRGPSGYEQYF
TRBV12-3/TRBV12-4	TRBJ1-1	TRBD1	-	TGTGCCAGCAGCTCCAGAAGGACAGGAGCTCCGAACACTGAAGCTTTCTTT	CASSSRRTGAPNTEAFF
TRBV15	TRBJ1-1	-	many	TGTGCCACCAGCAGAGATTACGAGACCGTTCGGGGTGAAGCTTTCTTT	CATSRDYETVRGEAFF
TRBV28	TRBJ1-1	TRBD1	-	TGTGCCAGCAGGAGAAATGCAGGGGGTGAAGCTTTCTTT	CASRRNAGGEAFF
TRBV30	TRBJ2-7	-	many	TGTGCCTGGAAAGCGGCCCTCTTTACTTACGAGCAGTACTTC	CAWKAALFTYEQYF
TRBV7-3	TRBJ2-7	TRBD1	-	TGTGCCAGCAGCTTAGTGGTGGGACAGCGCTACGAGCAGTACTTC	CASSLVVGQRYEQYF
TRBV14	TRBJ1-5	-	many	TGTGCCAGCAGCCTCTACGATCAGCCCCAGCATTTT	CASSLYDQPQHF
TRBV3-1	TRBJ2-7	-	many	TGTGCCAGCAGCCAAGATATAATGGCCTACGAGCAGTACTTC	CASSQDIMAYEQYF
TRBV5-1	TRBJ1-2	-	many	TGCGCCAGCAGCTTGGTGGGTGGACCGAACTTCTATGGCTACACCTTC	CASSLVGGPNFYGYTF
TRBV7-2	TRBJ2-7	-	many	TGTGCCAGCTCTTCCCACAACGACCAGTACTTC	CASSSHNDQYF
TRBV6-1	TRBJ2-2	TRBD1	many	TGTGCCAGCAGTGGGACAGGAAGGAACACCGGGGAGCTGTTTTTT	CASSGTGRNTGELFF
TRBV12-3/TRBV12-4	TRBJ2-2	TRBD2	-	TGTGCCAGTCGAACTAGCGGGAGGGACGAGATCACCGGGGAGCTGTTTTTT	CASRTSGRDEITGELFF
TRBV5-1	TRBJ2-6	-	-	TGCGCCAGCAGCTTGGCTGGGGCCAACGTCCTGACTTTC	CASSLAGANVLTF
TRBV15	TRBJ1-1	-	few	TGTGCCACCAGCAGAGATACGATGGGGGCGGGTGAAGCTTTCTTT	CATSRDTMGAGEAFF
TRBV7-8	TRBJ1-1	-	many	TGTGCCAGCAGCCGTGTGGGACTGACGAACACTGAAGCTTTCTTT	CASSRVGLTNTEAFF
TRBV27	TRBJ2-5	-	-	TGTGCCAGCAGTTTATCGTCGGGGAACCAAGAGACCCAGTACTTC	CASSLSSGNQETQYF
TRBV2	TRBJ1-5	-	once	TGTGCCAGCAGTCGACAGGTCTTGGCGGCCAATCAGCCCCAGCATTTT	CASSRQVLAANQPQHF
TRBV28	TRBJ2-7	TRBD2	-	TGTGCCAGCAGCTCCGGGACTAGCGGGATCTCGTCCTCCTACGAGCAGTACTTC	CASSSGTSGISSSYEQYF
TRBV12-3/TRBV12-4	TRBJ1-3	-	-	TGTGCCAGCAGCCCTCGACAAGGGAGCTCTGGAAACACCATATATTTT	CASSPRQGSSGNTIYF
TRBV28	TRBJ2-7	-	-	TGTGCCAGCAGTTTACGGGCAGGAGGAGCCTACGAGCAGTACTTC	CASSLRAGGAYEQYF